This T cell receptor beta chain is from a study of response to subunit inactivated influenza vaccine. Overall study findings and caveats: Authors suggested that a seasonal influenza vaccination recruits few new T cells each time.

TCRdb analysed the RT-PCR reads with MiXCR anew, one entry per CDR3 protein. The data show hundreds of thousands of distinct CDR3 sequences, approximately 24% seen once. As concerns this clonotype: Its antigen is not known.

V was clipped by 1 base and J by 8 bases, with 17 bases between them. This CDR3 is 14 amino acids long. The germline CDR1 and CDR2 sequences are DFQATT and SNEGSKA (reference sequence). The chain combines TRBV20-1 with TRBJ1-2; no firm D call. This sample comprised CD4+ T cells sorted from PBMCs, obtained 5 days after vaccination. The receptor was isolated from a man aged 50 or older who received an inactivated influenza vaccine. Here the CDR3 DNA reads TGCAGTGCTAGAGGCCAGGTCCCCAACCTCGGCTACACCTTC. Amino acids: CSARGQVPNLGYTF.